The 9 T cell receptor beta chains given below trace back to one sample, sequenced in a study of shared clonotypes between healthy human individuals. The table came from immunoSEQ multiplex PCR; TCRdb's copy has only in-frame clones and leaves some out. The sample records 1.4 million or so clones, around 98.5% being singletons. The source material was naive CD4+ T cells sorted from blood. Regarding subset: CD45RA+ positively selected. These receptors were obtained from a man aged 25-40 years in good health.

The chain links TRBV5-6 to TRBJ2-5, with D unresolved. The CDR3 runs 16 residues. Per the germline V gene, CDR1 is SGHDT and CDR2 is YYEEEE. Trimming pared 6 bases from V and 3 bases from J, leaving 21 bases between. Here the CDR3 reads CASTSAVSDREETQYF. Here the CDR3 DNA reads TGTGCCAGCACCTCGGCGGTCAGCGACCGGGAAGAGACCCAGTACTTC.

The V gene is TRBV10-3, the J gene TRBJ1-5; tentative D call: TRBD1 (5 bases). The germline gives CDR1 ENHRY, CDR2 SYGVKD. V dropped 10 bases and J dropped 9 bases, with 28 bases sitting between them. This CDR3 region has 16 residues. CDR3 sequence reads: CATGSEVARDTWPQHF. In nucleotides, the CDR3 is TGTGCCACCGGGTCGGAGGTGGCCAGGGATACTTGGCCCCAGCATTTT.

This chain uses TRBV6-5 with TRBJ2-2; D is possibly TRBD2 (6 bases). Germline-derived CDR1 and CDR2 are MNHEY and SVGAGI. Deletions cut 6 bases from V and 7 bases from J, with 18 bases between. The CDR3 length is 15 residues. The CDR3 loop reads CASSLWGESDGELFF. The CDR3, as DNA: TGTGCCAGCAGCCTCTGGGGGGAATCAGACGGGGAGCTGTTTTTT.

This rearrangement joins TRBV7-2 to TRBJ2-7; 8 bases are a match to TRBD2. CDR1 SGHTA and CDR2 FQGNSA come from the germline V gene. With 5 bases clipped from V and 3 bases from J, the junction kept 12 bases outside the gene matches. This CDR3 region has 16 residues. The CDR3 is CASSPGGPHLNYEQYF. The CDR3 DNA follows: TGTGCCAGCAGCCCGGGGGGGCCCCACTTGAACTACGAGCAGTACTTC.

This chain uses TRBV11-2 with TRBJ2-1, with 8 bases identical to TRBD2. Trimming at V came to 0 bases and at J to 5 bases, leaving 6 bases not matched to a gene. Germline V CDR1 and CDR2: SGHAT, FQNNGV. The CDR3 is made up of 16 amino acids. CDR3 DNA: TGTGCCAGCAGCTTAGATCCCGGGACTAGGGACAATGAGCAGTTCTTC. Its translation: CASSLDPGTRDNEQFF. Complete variable domain (other parts from reference TRBV11-2 and TRBJ2-1): EAGVAQSPRYKIIEKRQSVAFWCNPISGHATLYWYQQILGQGPKLLIQFQNNGVVDDSQLPKDRFSAERLKGVDSTLKIQPAKLEDSAVYLCASSLDPGTRDNEQFFGPGTRLTVL.

The chain is built from TRBV5-1 and TRBJ1-1; D gene unclear. The germline V gene has CDR1 SGHRS and CDR2 YFSETQ. The CDR3 length is 13 residues. Deletions cut 4 bases from V and 1 base from J, with 8 bases between. For the CDR3, the DNA is TGCGCCAGCAGCCAACAATCGAACACTGAAGCTTTCTTT. This gives the protein CASSQQSNTEAFF.

With respect to this clone: The junction departs from germline at one end; a sequencing error may be responsible. V is TRBV29-1 and J is TRBJ1-1, with 7 bases aligning to TRBD1. The CDR3 contains 15 residues. CDR1 and CDR2 (germline): SQVTM, ANQGSEA. CDR3 nucleotides: TGCAGCGTCCGAGAAAGCCTGACAGGGAACTCTGAAGCTTTCTTT. As protein: CSVRESLTGNSEAFF.

The chain recombines TRBV5-1 with TRBJ2-7; D is uncertain. V was pared by 5 bases and J by 4 bases, with 10 bases between. CDR1 is SGHRS and CDR2 is YFSETQ in the germline V gene. This CDR3 is built from 12 residues. CDR3 coding DNA: TGCGCCAGCAGAGAGGCGCTTTACGAGCAGTACTTC. Encoded protein: CASREALYEQYF.

A single count supports this clone. The rearrangement uses TRBV10-3 and TRBJ1-2; no clear D gene. The germline CDR1 and CDR2 sequences are ENHRY and SYGVKD. The CDR3 sequence is 13 residues long. V lost 0 bases and J lost 3, with 5 bases in between. CDR3 protein: CAISESSDYGYTF. The CDR3 bases are TGTGCCATCAGTGAGTCGTCGGACTATGGCTACACCTTC.